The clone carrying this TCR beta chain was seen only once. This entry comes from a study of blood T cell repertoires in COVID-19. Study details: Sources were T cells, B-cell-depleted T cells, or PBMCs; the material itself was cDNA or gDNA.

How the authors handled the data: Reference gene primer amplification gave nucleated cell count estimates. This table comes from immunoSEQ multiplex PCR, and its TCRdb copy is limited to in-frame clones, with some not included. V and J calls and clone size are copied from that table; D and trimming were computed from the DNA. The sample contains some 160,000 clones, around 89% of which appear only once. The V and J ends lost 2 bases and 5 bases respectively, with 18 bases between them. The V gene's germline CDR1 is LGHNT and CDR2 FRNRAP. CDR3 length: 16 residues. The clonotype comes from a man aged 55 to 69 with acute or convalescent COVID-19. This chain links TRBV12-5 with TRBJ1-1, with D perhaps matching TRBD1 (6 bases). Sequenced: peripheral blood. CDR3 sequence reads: CASGLTTAGGRTEAFF. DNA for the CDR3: TGTGCTAGTGGTTTGACAACGGCGGGGGGCCGAACTGAAGCTTTCTTT.